The rows below give T cell receptor beta chains drawn from one sample of a study of HIV-infected patients and healthy controls. TCRdb processed the 5' RACE reads anew with MiXCR; each CDR3 protein has one entry. The sample has about 67,000 distinct CDR3 sequences; 16% are singletons. Sequencing was done on a sample of CD4+ T cells from blood. The receptors here all came from a human donor in good health. Both conserved end residues are part of each CDR3. Fields, in order: clone size, D gene, J gene, V gene, CDR3 protein, CDR3 DNA. A D gene is named only where the DNA matches it firmly. The size entry is marked missing in some rows and otherwise reads once, few, many or a size class.

. . TRBJ1-4 TRBV11-2 CASSLGIIGQEKLFF TGTGCCAGCAGCTTAGGGATTATCGGTCAGGAAAAACTGTTTTTT
many . TRBJ1-2 TRBV19 CASSMDRRLGYTF TGTGCCAGTAGTATGGACCGACGTTTGGGCTACACCTTC
many . TRBJ1-6 TRBV6-2/TRBV6-3 CASSSTAPLHF TGTGCCAGCAGTTCGACCGCACCCCTCCACTTT
. TRBD1 TRBJ2-3 TRBV7-2 CASSPQGISTDTQYF TGTGCCAGCAGCCCACAGGGGATAAGCACAGATACGCAGTATTTT
few . TRBJ1-3 TRBV20-1 CSARIDPQIGEGNTIYF TGCAGTGCTAGGATTGATCCGCAAATTGGGGAAGGAAACACCATATATTTT
few . TRBJ2-6 TRBV20-1 CSARGFSGANVLTF TGCAGTGCTAGGGGGTTCTCTGGGGCCAACGTCCTGACTTTC
few . TRBJ1-1 TRBV15 CATRHRVSTEAFF TGTGCCACCAGGCACAGGGTGAGCACTGAAGCTTTCTTT
few TRBD2 TRBJ2-4 TRBV6-6 CASSYRGGNLAKNIQYF TGTGCCAGCAGTTACCGGGGGGGCAACCTAGCCAAAAACATTCAGTACTTC
. TRBD2 TRBJ2-3 TRBV3-1 CASSQDVGGGNTQYF TGTGCCAGCAGCCAAGATGTCGGCGGGGGAAATACGCAGTATTTT
. . TRBJ1-5 TRBV4-1 CASSQEWHRIDSNQPQHF TGCGCCAGCAGCCAAGAATGGCACAGAATCGATAGCAATCAGCCCCAGCATTTT
. TRBD2 TRBJ2-3 TRBV5-6 CASSLVIAGGSTDTQYF TGTGCCAGCAGCTTGGTCATAGCGGGAGGGAGCACAGATACGCAGTATTTT
many TRBD2 TRBJ2-2 TRBV20-1 CSARAGTSGRRGTGELFF TGCAGTGCTAGAGCCGGGACTAGCGGGAGGAGGGGCACCGGGGAGCTGTTTTTT
. . TRBJ2-3 TRBV19 CASSMLAGGETDTQYF TGTGCCAGTAGTATGTTGGCAGGCGGGGAGACAGATACGCAGTATTTT
few . TRBJ1-1 TRBV18 CASSSELSTEAFF TGTGCCAGCTCCAGTGAGTTGAGTACTGAAGCTTTCTTT
many TRBD2 TRBJ2-7 TRBV20-1 CSARVPSGRGEQYF TGCAGTGCTAGGGTTCCTAGCGGGAGGGGTGAGCAGTACTTC
few TRBD2 TRBJ2-6 TRBV29-1 CSVDRGAGANVLTF TGCAGCGTTGATCGGGGGGCTGGGGCCAACGTCCTGACTTTC
. . TRBJ2-5 TRBV6-5 CASSYSKYRVGRETQYF TGTGCCAGCAGTTACTCGAAGTACAGGGTAGGCCGGGAGACCCAGTACTTC
few TRBD1 TRBJ1-5 TRBV12-3/TRBV12-4 CASSVEGQGRNQPQHF TGTGCCAGCAGTGTAGAGGGACAGGGGCGCAATCAGCCCCAGCATTTT
. TRBD1 TRBJ1-1 TRBV10-3 CAIRPGQGRGSTEAFF TGTGCCATCAGGCCCGGACAGGGGCGGGGAAGCACTGAAGCTTTCTTT
. . TRBJ2-3 TRBV6-1 CAIQRFFQDTQYF TGTGCCATTCAGCGGTTCTTCCAAGATACGCAGTATTTT
. . TRBJ2-1 TRBV29-1 CSVEDIMRGRSYNEQFF TGCAGCGTTGAAGATATCATGCGAGGCAGGTCCTACAATGAGCAGTTCTTC
many . TRBJ1-5 TRBV7-2 CASSLAFGGHQPQHF TGTGCCAGCAGCTTAGCCTTCGGGGGCCATCAGCCCCAGCATTTT
. . TRBJ1-5 TRBV30 CAWSYSNQPQHF TGTGCCTGGAGTTATAGCAATCAGCCCCAGCATTTT
few . TRBJ1-2 TRBV18 CASSPSVGGQEYGYTF TGTGCCAGCTCACCGAGCGTGGGGGGACAAGAGTATGGCTACACCTTC
many TRBD2 TRBJ2-3 TRBV2 CASSVAGGVTDTQYF TGTGCCAGCAGCGTAGCGGGAGGTGTAACAGATACGCAGTATTTT
few . TRBJ2-3 TRBV28 CATTDGPTNTQYF TGTGCCACCACGGACGGACCGACGAATACGCAGTATTTT
many TRBD2 TRBJ2-1 TRBV27 CASRLAGGPRTNEQFF TGTGCCAGCAGGCTAGCGGGAGGGCCAAGAACCAATGAGCAGTTCTTC
few TRBD1 TRBJ1-5 TRBV2 CASRYRGNSNQPQHF TGTGCCAGTCGCTACAGGGGAAATAGCAATCAGCCCCAGCATTTT
. . TRBJ2-5 TRBV30 CAWTAGGGRETQYF TGTGCCTGGACCGCAGGGGGAGGCCGAGAGACCCAGTACTTC
. TRBD1 TRBJ2-7 TRBV12-3/TRBV12-4 CASRSAGTGNYEQYF TGTGCCAGCAGGTCAGCCGGGACAGGGAACTACGAGCAGTACTTC
few TRBD1 TRBJ2-1 TRBV6-2/TRBV6-3 CASSGQVLGYNEQFF TGTGCCAGCAGCGGACAGGTTTTGGGCTACAATGAGCAGTTCTTC
few . TRBJ2-7 TRBV28 CAASGAFYEQYF TGTGCCGCTTCGGGGGCCTTCTACGAGCAGTACTTC
many . TRBJ1-2 TRBV12-3/TRBV12-4 CASSLGDNYGYTF TGTGCCAGCAGTTTAGGTGATAACTATGGCTACACCTTC
. . TRBJ1-5 TRBV20-1 CSARDLRAGQPQHF TGCAGTGCTAGAGATCTGAGGGCTGGGCAGCCCCAGCATTTT
few TRBD1 TRBJ2-2 TRBV2 CASTGQGQNTGELFF TGTGCCAGCACTGGACAGGGGCAAAACACCGGGGAGCTGTTTTTT
. . TRBJ1-3 TRBV6-6 CASSSQESGNTIYF TGTGCCAGCAGCTCCCAGGAGTCTGGAAACACCATATATTTT